This T cell receptor beta chain was recorded in a study of blood T cell repertoires in COVID-19. Data came from immunoSEQ multiplex PCR; TCRdb stores just in-frame clones and leaves some out. The repertoire holds 250,000 to 300,000 clones, about 88% seen once, with roughly 14% in the top ten. This sequence originates from a woman in her seventies with COVID-19, enrolled during active disease. The specimen was peripheral blood.

CDR3 nucleotide sequence: TGTGCCACCAGTGATCCCCCGGGCAGGGGGCTCTACAATGAGCAGTTCTTC. Translated, it gives CATSDPPGRGLYNEQFF. This chain links TRBV24-1 with TRBJ2-1, with 8 bases matching TRBD1. The CDR3 consists of 17 residues. Per germline, CDR1 KGHDR and CDR2 SFDVKD. V was clipped by 3 bases and J by 3 bases; unmatched bases: 9.